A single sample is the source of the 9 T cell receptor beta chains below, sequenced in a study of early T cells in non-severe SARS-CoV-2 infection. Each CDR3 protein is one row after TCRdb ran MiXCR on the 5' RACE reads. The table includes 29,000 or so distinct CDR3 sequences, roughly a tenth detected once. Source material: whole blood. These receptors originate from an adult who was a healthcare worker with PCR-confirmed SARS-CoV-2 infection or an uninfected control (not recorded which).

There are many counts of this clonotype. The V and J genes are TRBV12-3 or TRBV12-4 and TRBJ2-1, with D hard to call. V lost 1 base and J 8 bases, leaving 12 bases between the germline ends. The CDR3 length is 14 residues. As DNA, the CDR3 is TGTGCCAGCAGTTTAGTCATACCGGCCGATGAGCAGTTCTTC. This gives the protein CASSLVIPADEQFF.

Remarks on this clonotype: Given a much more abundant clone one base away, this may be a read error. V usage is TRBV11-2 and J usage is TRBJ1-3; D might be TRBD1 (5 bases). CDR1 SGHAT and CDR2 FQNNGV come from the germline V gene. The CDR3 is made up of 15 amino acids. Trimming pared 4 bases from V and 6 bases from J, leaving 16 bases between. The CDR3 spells CASSSDGGGENTIYF. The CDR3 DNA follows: TGTGCCAGCAGCTCCGATGGGGGAGGAGAAAACACCATATATTTT.

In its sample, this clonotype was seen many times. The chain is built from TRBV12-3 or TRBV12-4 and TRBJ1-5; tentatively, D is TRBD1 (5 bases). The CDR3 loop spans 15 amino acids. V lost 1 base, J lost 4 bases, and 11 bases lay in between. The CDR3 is CASSLVAGLNQPQHF. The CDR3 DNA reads TGTGCCAGCAGTTTAGTAGCAGGGCTGAATCAGCCCCAGCATTTT.

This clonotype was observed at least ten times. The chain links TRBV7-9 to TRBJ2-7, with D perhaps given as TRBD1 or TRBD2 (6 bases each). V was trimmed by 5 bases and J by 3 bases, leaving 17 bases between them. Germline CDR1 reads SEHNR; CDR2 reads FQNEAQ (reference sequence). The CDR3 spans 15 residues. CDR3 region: CASSTLRDTIYEQYF. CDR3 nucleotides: TGTGCCAGCAGCACACTGCGGGACACAATCTACGAGCAGTACTTC.

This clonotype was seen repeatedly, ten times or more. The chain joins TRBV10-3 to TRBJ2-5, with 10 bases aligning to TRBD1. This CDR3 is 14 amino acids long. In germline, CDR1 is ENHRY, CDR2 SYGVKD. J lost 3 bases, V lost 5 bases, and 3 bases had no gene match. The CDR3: CAISLGTGEETQYF. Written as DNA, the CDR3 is TGTGCCATCAGTCTGGGGACAGGGGAAGAGACCCAGTACTTC.

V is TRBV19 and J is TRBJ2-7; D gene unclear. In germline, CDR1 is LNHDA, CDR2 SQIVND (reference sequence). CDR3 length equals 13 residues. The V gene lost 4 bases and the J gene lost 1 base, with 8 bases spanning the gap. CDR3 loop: CASSTQPSYEQYF. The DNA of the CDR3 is TGTGCCAGTAGTACACAGCCTTCCTACGAGCAGTACTTC.

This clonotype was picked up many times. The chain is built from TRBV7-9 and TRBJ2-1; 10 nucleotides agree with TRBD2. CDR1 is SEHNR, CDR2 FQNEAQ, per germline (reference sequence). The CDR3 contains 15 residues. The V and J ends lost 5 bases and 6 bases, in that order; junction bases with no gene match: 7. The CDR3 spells CASSRSGGAPNEQFF. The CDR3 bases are TGTGCCAGCAGCCGCAGCGGGGGGGCTCCCAATGAGCAGTTCTTC.

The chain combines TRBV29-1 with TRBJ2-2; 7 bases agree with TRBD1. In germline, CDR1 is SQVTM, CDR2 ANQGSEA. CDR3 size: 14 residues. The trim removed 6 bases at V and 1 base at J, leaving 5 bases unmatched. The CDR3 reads CSVKRTGNTGELFF. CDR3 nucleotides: TGCAGCGTGAAGAGGACAGGGAACACCGGGGAGCTGTTTTTT.

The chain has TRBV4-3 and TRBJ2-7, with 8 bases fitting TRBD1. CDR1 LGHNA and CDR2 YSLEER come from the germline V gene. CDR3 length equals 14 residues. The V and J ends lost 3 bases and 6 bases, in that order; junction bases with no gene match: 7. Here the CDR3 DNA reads TGCGCCAGCAGCCATGGACAGGGAGGAGGCGAGCAGTACTTC. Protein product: CASSHGQGGGEQYF.